This T cell receptor (beta chain) was documented in a study of CD4+ T cells in melanoma. General study results and limits: CD8+ T cell, macrophage and B cell function reportedly correlated with neoantigen-specific CD4+ T cells. Neoantigen-specific CD4+ T cells in melanoma reportedly had diverse differentiation states.

Trimming at V came to 0 bases and at J to 9 bases, leaving 7 bases not matched to a gene. The CDR3 is 15 residues long. Germline CDR1 and CDR2: SGHRS and YFSETQ. Profiling relied on immunoSEQ multiplex PCR, and the TCRdb table lists in-frame clones only, not all of them. The sample records roughly 12,000 clones, nearly 70% being singletons. As concerns this clone: Antigen unknown.

The chain employs TRBV5-1 and TRBJ2-5; 11 positions match TRBD2. The sequenced sample consisted of cells from a culture (not recorded whether cultured in vitro). This receptor was identified in a human donor with melanoma. The CDR3 spells CASSLGSGGATSQYF. CDR3 in DNA: TGCGCCAGCAGCTTGGGTAGCGGGGGGGCAACTTCCCAGTACTTC.